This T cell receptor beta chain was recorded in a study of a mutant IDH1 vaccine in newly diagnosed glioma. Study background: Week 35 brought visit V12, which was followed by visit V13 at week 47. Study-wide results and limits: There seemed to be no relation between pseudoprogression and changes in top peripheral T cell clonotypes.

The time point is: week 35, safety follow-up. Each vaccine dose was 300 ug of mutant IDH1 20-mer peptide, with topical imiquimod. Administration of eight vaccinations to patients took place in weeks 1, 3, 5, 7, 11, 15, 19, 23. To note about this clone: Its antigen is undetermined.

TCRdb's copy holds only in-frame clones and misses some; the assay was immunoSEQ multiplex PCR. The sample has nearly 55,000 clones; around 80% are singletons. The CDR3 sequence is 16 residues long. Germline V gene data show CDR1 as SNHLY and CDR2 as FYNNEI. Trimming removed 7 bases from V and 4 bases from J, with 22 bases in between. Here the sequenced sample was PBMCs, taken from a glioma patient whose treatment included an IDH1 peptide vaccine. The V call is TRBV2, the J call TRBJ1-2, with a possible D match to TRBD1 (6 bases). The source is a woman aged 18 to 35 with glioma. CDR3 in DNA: TGTGCCAGCATATTCAGGGGAGCGCCGGATAGCTATGGCTACACCTTC. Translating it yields CASIFRGAPDSYGYTF.